This TCR beta chain was sequenced for a study of T-cell memory formation after mild COVID-19. As for the study in general: In these data, TCR clusters were largely donor specific. General study points: For contracting clones, CD4+ ones sat mainly in CM and EM, CD8+ in EMRA. There was a balanced CD4/CD8 profile in clones contracting day 15 to 85, and later expanders leaned CD4+.

Between the trimmed V and J ends, which lost 5 bases and 0 bases, there was a span of 11 bases. In germline, CDR1 is DFQATT, CDR2 SNEGSKA (reference sequence). The CDR3 consists of 15 residues. Comments on this clonotype: Its antigen is not identified.

MiXCR, run by TCRdb on the 5' RACE reads, gives a single entry per CDR3 protein. The sample lists about 170,000 distinct CDR3 sequences; 10% to 15% were seen once. The origin of this receptor is a man younger than 35 who had mild COVID-19 (a few samples of this study predate the infection). Cell type and time point are not known. Sequenced material: PBMCs or a T cell subset sorted from them (not recorded which). The V and J genes are TRBV20-1 and TRBJ2-6; weak D call: TRBD1 (5 bases). DNA for the CDR3: TGCAGTGCTCTTCCGACAGTCTCTGGGGCCAACGTCCTGACTTTC. Translating it yields CSALPTVSGANVLTF.